A single TCR beta chain is shown here with its context. Its target is not known. This specimen comes from a study of T-cell reconstitution after alpha-beta-depleted transplantation in children. Overall study results and limits: Surviving recipient T cells and thymic progenitors underlay high day-60 TCRbeta diversity in some patients. Expanded graft clones numbering several hundred reportedly gave rise to alpha-beta T cells about two months after transplant. It was newly produced T cells that mostly accounted for T-cell counts and diversity one year after transplant.

As it was prepared, the TCRbeta library received unique molecular identifiers. TCRdb recomputed calls from the PCR reads with MiXCR, one row per CDR3 protein. The sample lists roughly 570,000 distinct CDR3 sequences; around 27% were seen once. This CDR3 region has 14 residues. Germline V gene data show CDR1 as SGHRS and CDR2 as YFSETQ. V lost 3 bases and J lost 4; bases outside the gene matches: 6. The chain uses TRBV5-1 and TRBJ2-7, with TRBD1 identical over 8 bases. The input for sequencing was PBMCs, taken before TCRalphabeta/CD19-depleted stem cell transplant. This TCR came from a boy in the first two years of life with Wiskott-Aldrich syndrome, due to receive a stem cell transplant. The CDR3 nucleotides read TGCGCCAGCAGCTCTCGACAGGGGCTTTACGAGCAGTACTTC. Its translation: CASSSRQGLYEQYF.